The rows below give T cell receptor beta chains drawn from one sample of a study of T-cell reconstitution after alpha-beta-depleted transplantation in children. TCRdb re-derived calls from the PCR reads in MiXCR, one entry per CDR3 protein. The sample records around 250,000 distinct CDR3 sequences, less than 9% being singletons. The material was PBMCs, mostly from graft donor cells, obtained 180 days after TCRalphabeta/CD19-depleted stem cell transplant. Receptors were obtained from a male patient aged 10 to 17 who had a stem cell transplant for acute lymphoblastic leukemia, so the T cells may come from the graft donor. Both conserved end residues are part of each CDR3. Fields, in order: CDR3 length, clone size, J gene, V gene, D gene, CDR3 protein, CDR3 DNA. The D gene is left open where the match is weak. For some rows the clone size is stated as once, few or many, or as a class when expanded; others skip it.

CDR3 length: 15
clone size: many
J gene: TRBJ1-2
V gene: TRBV12-3/TRBV12-4
D gene: TRBD1
CDR3 protein: CASSLGQVINYGYTF
CDR3 DNA: TGTGCCAGCAGTTTGGGACAGGTCATCAACTATGGCTACACCTTC

CDR3 length: 13
clone size: many
J gene: TRBJ2-5
V gene: TRBV20-1
D gene: NA
CDR3 protein: CSAPAPGRETQYF
CDR3 DNA: TGCAGTGCTCCGGCCCCAGGGAGGGAGACCCAGTACTTC

CDR3 length: 17
clone size: NA
J gene: TRBJ2-6
V gene: TRBV18
D gene: NA
CDR3 protein: CASSPGGASSGANVLTF
CDR3 DNA: TGTGCCAGCTCACCGGGGGGCGCATCCTCTGGGGCCAACGTCCTGACTTTC

CDR3 length: 14
clone size: many
J gene: TRBJ2-5
V gene: TRBV18
D gene: TRBD2
CDR3 protein: CASSPGTSKETQYF
CDR3 DNA: TGTGCCAGCTCACCGGGGACTAGCAAAGAGACCCAGTACTTC

CDR3 length: 18
clone size: many
J gene: TRBJ2-1
V gene: TRBV4-1
D gene: TRBD2
CDR3 protein: CASSQGGGAGGPVDEQFF
CDR3 DNA: TGCGCCAGCAGCCAAGGGGGAGGAGCGGGAGGGCCCGTAGATGAGCAGTTCTTC

CDR3 length: 15
clone size: NA
J gene: TRBJ2-1
V gene: TRBV7-2
D gene: TRBD2
CDR3 protein: CASSFRDYPYNEQFF
CDR3 DNA: TGTGCCAGCAGCTTTAGGGACTACCCCTACAATGAGCAGTTCTTC

CDR3 length: 15
clone size: many
J gene: TRBJ1-5
V gene: TRBV28
D gene: NA
CDR3 protein: CASSFPVNGNQPQHF
CDR3 DNA: TGTGCCAGCAGTTTTCCGGTGAACGGCAATCAGCCCCAGCATTTT

CDR3 length: 13
clone size: many
J gene: TRBJ1-5
V gene: TRBV27
D gene: NA
CDR3 protein: CASGQYSNQPQHF
CDR3 DNA: TGTGCCAGCGGACAGTATAGCAATCAGCCCCAGCATTTT

CDR3 length: 16
clone size: NA
J gene: TRBJ2-5
V gene: TRBV5-1
D gene: TRBD1
CDR3 protein: CASSSVQGAPQETQYF
CDR3 DNA: TGCGCCAGCAGCTCAGTACAGGGGGCGCCCCAAGAGACTCAGTACTTC

CDR3 length: 15
clone size: many
J gene: TRBJ2-3
V gene: TRBV10-3
D gene: TRBD1
CDR3 protein: CAISGGGQGADTQYF
CDR3 DNA: TGTGCCATCAGTGGTGGGGGACAGGGCGCAGATACGCAGTATTTT

CDR3 length: 14
clone size: many
J gene: TRBJ1-1
V gene: TRBV27
D gene: NA
CDR3 protein: CASSLSPVSTEAFF
CDR3 DNA: TGTGCCAGCAGTTTATCCCCGGTGAGCACTGAAGCTTTCTTT

CDR3 length: 15
clone size: few
J gene: TRBJ2-1
V gene: TRBV5-1
D gene: TRBD1
CDR3 protein: CASSLMGQSYNEQFF
CDR3 DNA: TGCGCCAGCAGCTTGATGGGACAGTCCTACAATGAGCAGTTCTTC

CDR3 length: 14
clone size: many
J gene: TRBJ2-3
V gene: TRBV9
D gene: NA
CDR3 protein: CASSPRSGADTQYF
CDR3 DNA: TGTGCCAGCAGCCCCCGTAGCGGAGCAGATACGCAGTATTTT

CDR3 length: 16
clone size: many
J gene: TRBJ2-7
V gene: TRBV18
D gene: TRBD1
CDR3 protein: CASSHDGTASPYEQYF
CDR3 DNA: TGTGCCAGCTCACACGACGGGACAGCATCTCCCTACGAGCAGTACTTC

CDR3 length: 18
clone size: many
J gene: TRBJ2-3
V gene: TRBV12-3/TRBV12-4
D gene: TRBD1
CDR3 protein: CASSLSLLGQGNTDTQYF
CDR3 DNA: TGTGCCAGCAGTTTATCCCTACTGGGACAGGGGAACACAGATACGCAGTATTTT

CDR3 length: 18
clone size: NA
J gene: TRBJ2-1
V gene: TRBV20-1
D gene: TRBD2
CDR3 protein: CSATRASGPLSSYNEQFF
CDR3 DNA: TGCAGTGCTACAAGGGCTAGCGGGCCACTAAGCTCCTACAATGAGCAGTTCTTC

CDR3 length: 15
clone size: many
J gene: TRBJ2-1
V gene: TRBV3-1
D gene: NA
CDR3 protein: CASSTISVSYNEQFF
CDR3 DNA: TGTGCCAGCAGTACTATCTCGGTCTCCTACAATGAGCAGTTCTTC

CDR3 length: 17
clone size: many
J gene: TRBJ2-5
V gene: TRBV12-3/TRBV12-4
D gene: TRBD2
CDR3 protein: CASSRLWASGLKETQYF
CDR3 DNA: TGTGCCAGCAGTCGCCTCTGGGCTAGCGGTCTTAAAGAGACCCAGTACTTC

CDR3 length: 15
clone size: many
J gene: TRBJ1-5
V gene: TRBV4-3
D gene: TRBD1
CDR3 protein: CASSQDGGGGQPQHF
CDR3 DNA: TGCGCCAGCAGCCAAGATGGAGGGGGCGGGCAGCCCCAGCATTTT

CDR3 length: 11
clone size: many
J gene: TRBJ1-2
V gene: TRBV6-5
D gene: NA
CDR3 protein: CASRDDYGYTF
CDR3 DNA: TGTGCCAGCCGGGACGACTATGGCTACACCTTC

CDR3 length: 13
clone size: NA
J gene: TRBJ2-2
V gene: TRBV7-7
D gene: NA
CDR3 protein: CASSYRGGGELFF
CDR3 DNA: TGTGCCAGCAGCTACCGGGGTGGCGGGGAGCTGTTTTTT

CDR3 length: 13
clone size: many
J gene: TRBJ1-6
V gene: TRBV20-1
D gene: TRBD1
CDR3 protein: CSAPTGRDSPLHF
CDR3 DNA: TGCAGTGCCCCGACAGGGAGGGATTCACCCCTCCACTTT

CDR3 length: 17
clone size: many
J gene: TRBJ2-5
V gene: TRBV5-1
D gene: TRBD2
CDR3 protein: CASSPNSGGPLQETQYF
CDR3 DNA: TGCGCCAGCAGCCCGAACAGCGGGGGCCCACTTCAAGAGACCCAGTACTTC

CDR3 length: 15
clone size: many
J gene: TRBJ2-5
V gene: TRBV3-1
D gene: TRBD2
CDR3 protein: CASSHLSGGQETQYF
CDR3 DNA: TGTGCCAGCAGCCATCTTAGCGGGGGGCAAGAGACCCAGTACTTC

CDR3 length: 14
clone size: many
J gene: TRBJ1-3
V gene: TRBV20-1
D gene: NA
CDR3 protein: CSATPPGHGNTIYF
CDR3 DNA: TGCAGTGCTACTCCCCCAGGGCATGGAAACACCATATATTTT

CDR3 length: 14
clone size: many
J gene: TRBJ1-4
V gene: TRBV27
D gene: TRBD1
CDR3 protein: CASSLRQGWEKLFF
CDR3 DNA: TGTGCCAGCAGTCTCAGACAGGGCTGGGAAAAACTGTTTTTT

CDR3 length: 16
clone size: NA
J gene: TRBJ2-2
V gene: TRBV13
D gene: TRBD2
CDR3 protein: CASSPGTSGIVGELFF
CDR3 DNA: TGTGCCAGCAGCCCCGGGACTAGCGGGATCGTAGGGGAGCTGTTTTTT

CDR3 length: 14
clone size: many
J gene: TRBJ2-1
V gene: TRBV20-1
D gene: TRBD2
CDR3 protein: CSARGGLAFGEQFF
CDR3 DNA: TGCAGTGCTAGAGGGGGACTAGCCTTCGGTGAGCAGTTCTTC

CDR3 length: 14
clone size: many
J gene: TRBJ2-7
V gene: TRBV27
D gene: TRBD2
CDR3 protein: CASSYSGRADEQYF
CDR3 DNA: TGTGCCAGCAGTTATAGCGGGAGGGCAGACGAGCAGTACTTC

CDR3 length: 15
clone size: many
J gene: TRBJ2-1
V gene: TRBV9
D gene: NA
CDR3 protein: CASSVDLSSYNEQFF
CDR3 DNA: TGTGCCAGCAGCGTGGACCTAAGCTCCTACAATGAGCAGTTCTTC

CDR3 length: 15
clone size: many
J gene: TRBJ2-5
V gene: TRBV12-3/TRBV12-4
D gene: NA
CDR3 protein: CASSPPGWWQETQYF
CDR3 DNA: TGTGCCAGCAGTCCCCCTGGGTGGTGGCAAGAGACCCAGTACTTC

CDR3 length: 12
clone size: many
J gene: TRBJ2-7
V gene: TRBV25-1
D gene: NA
CDR3 protein: CASSNSFYEQYF
CDR3 DNA: TGTGCCAGCAGTAACTCCTTCTACGAGCAGTACTTC

CDR3 length: 14
clone size: NA
J gene: TRBJ2-6
V gene: TRBV7-6
D gene: NA
CDR3 protein: CASRPEGGANVLTF
CDR3 DNA: TGTGCCAGCAGACCCGAGGGAGGGGCCAACGTCCTGACTTTC

CDR3 length: 15
clone size: few
J gene: TRBJ2-7
V gene: TRBV12-5
D gene: NA
CDR3 protein: CASGLVLGNFGEQYF
CDR3 DNA: TGTGCTAGTGGTTTGGTACTAGGGAATTTCGGCGAGCAGTACTTC

CDR3 length: 13
clone size: many
J gene: TRBJ2-7
V gene: TRBV29-1
D gene: NA
CDR3 protein: CSVSTRFSYEQYF
CDR3 DNA: TGCAGCGTGAGTACAAGATTCTCCTACGAGCAGTACTTC

CDR3 length: 15
clone size: many
J gene: TRBJ2-1
V gene: TRBV7-3
D gene: NA
CDR3 protein: CASSSEGRPYNEQFF
CDR3 DNA: TGTGCCAGCAGCTCGGAGGGCCGCCCGTACAATGAGCAGTTCTTC

CDR3 length: 14
clone size: many
J gene: TRBJ2-7
V gene: TRBV25-1
D gene: TRBD2
CDR3 protein: CASSWTSGSDEQYF
CDR3 DNA: TGTGCCAGCAGTTGGACTAGCGGGAGTGACGAGCAGTACTTC

CDR3 length: 13
clone size: many
J gene: TRBJ2-3
V gene: TRBV25-1
D gene: NA
CDR3 protein: CASSDLAGDTQYF
CDR3 DNA: TGTGCCAGCAGTGACCTCGCCGGAGATACGCAGTATTTT

CDR3 length: 14
clone size: many
J gene: TRBJ1-6
V gene: TRBV18
D gene: NA
CDR3 protein: CASSPARGTSPLHF
CDR3 DNA: TGTGCCAGCTCACCGGCCAGGGGAACTTCACCCCTCCACTTT

CDR3 length: 11
clone size: many
J gene: TRBJ1-1
V gene: TRBV20-1
D gene: NA
CDR3 protein: CSASRNTEAFF
CDR3 DNA: TGCAGTGCTAGCAGGAACACTGAAGCTTTCTTT

CDR3 length: 13
clone size: many
J gene: TRBJ2-7
V gene: TRBV7-9
D gene: NA
CDR3 protein: CASMTGEGYEQYF
CDR3 DNA: TGTGCCAGTATGACAGGGGAGGGCTACGAGCAGTACTTC

CDR3 length: 13
clone size: many
J gene: TRBJ2-5
V gene: TRBV5-1
D gene: NA
CDR3 protein: CASSLGDPGTQYF
CDR3 DNA: TGCGCCAGCAGCTTGGGAGACCCCGGGACCCAGTACTTC

CDR3 length: 14
clone size: many
J gene: TRBJ2-7
V gene: TRBV15
D gene: NA
CDR3 protein: CATSSGFFSYEQYF
CDR3 DNA: TGTGCCACCAGCAGCGGATTCTTCTCCTACGAGCAGTACTTC

CDR3 length: 15
clone size: many
J gene: TRBJ2-1
V gene: TRBV15
D gene: NA
CDR3 protein: CATSRDQASKYEQFF
CDR3 DNA: TGTGCCACCAGCAGAGATCAGGCTAGCAAGTATGAGCAGTTCTTC

CDR3 length: 14
clone size: many
J gene: TRBJ1-5
V gene: TRBV2
D gene: TRBD1
CDR3 protein: CASTQGEGNQPQHF
CDR3 DNA: TGTGCCAGCACACAGGGGGAGGGCAATCAGCCCCAGCATTTT

CDR3 length: 15
clone size: many
J gene: TRBJ1-6
V gene: TRBV6-5
D gene: TRBD1
CDR3 protein: CASRKDRERNSPLHF
CDR3 DNA: TGTGCCAGCAGAAAGGACAGGGAAAGGAATTCACCCCTCCACTTT

CDR3 length: 14
clone size: many
J gene: TRBJ1-1
V gene: TRBV7-9
D gene: NA
CDR3 protein: CASSLAAGRTEAFF
CDR3 DNA: TGTGCCAGCAGCTTAGCCGCCGGAAGAACTGAAGCTTTCTTT

CDR3 length: 15
clone size: many
J gene: TRBJ1-5
V gene: TRBV27
D gene: TRBD1
CDR3 protein: CASRKSGQRNQPQHF
CDR3 DNA: TGTGCCAGCAGAAAGTCGGGACAGCGCAATCAGCCCCAGCATTTT

CDR3 length: 14
clone size: many
J gene: TRBJ1-5
V gene: TRBV11-2
D gene: NA
CDR3 protein: CASSLETEIQPQHF
CDR3 DNA: TGTGCCAGCAGCTTAGAAACAGAGATTCAGCCCCAGCATTTT

CDR3 length: 15
clone size: many
J gene: TRBJ2-7
V gene: TRBV11-2
D gene: NA
CDR3 protein: CASSSRPGKKYEQYF
CDR3 DNA: TGTGCCAGCAGCTCTAGGCCGGGAAAAAAATACGAGCAGTACTTC

CDR3 length: 15
clone size: many
J gene: TRBJ2-1
V gene: TRBV4-2
D gene: NA
CDR3 protein: CASSQDAQPYNEQFF
CDR3 DNA: TGTGCCAGCAGCCAAGATGCCCAGCCCTACAATGAGCAGTTCTTC

CDR3 length: 13
clone size: many
J gene: TRBJ2-5
V gene: TRBV25-1
D gene: NA
CDR3 protein: CASSRGFGETQYF
CDR3 DNA: TGTGCCAGCAGTCGAGGGTTCGGGGAGACCCAGTACTTC

CDR3 length: 18
clone size: NA
J gene: TRBJ2-2
V gene: TRBV19
D gene: TRBD1
CDR3 protein: CASSIGLYRGLNTGELFF
CDR3 DNA: TGTGCCAGTAGTATAGGGCTCTACAGGGGTCTAAACACCGGGGAGCTGTTTTTT

CDR3 length: 12
clone size: many
J gene: TRBJ1-1
V gene: TRBV29-1
D gene: NA
CDR3 protein: CSATRGRTEAFF
CDR3 DNA: TGCAGCGCGACCCGGGGTCGCACTGAAGCTTTCTTT

CDR3 length: 13
clone size: many
J gene: TRBJ1-1
V gene: TRBV9
D gene: NA
CDR3 protein: CASSVGIRTEAFF
CDR3 DNA: TGTGCCAGCAGCGTGGGGATCAGGACTGAAGCTTTCTTT